This passage covers 13 T cell receptor beta chains from one sample sequenced in a study of blood T cell repertoires in COVID-19. Only in-frame clones appear in the TCRdb table, and some are missing; sequencing was by immunoSEQ multiplex PCR. The data contain under 150,000 clones, approximately 80% of them singletons. Material for sequencing was peripheral blood. These receptors were obtained from a woman aged 60-70 years with active or convalescent COVID-19.

A few counts support this clone. The chain recombines TRBV10-3 with TRBJ2-6; possibly TRBD2 for D (5 bases). Germline CDR1 reads ENHRY; CDR2 reads SYGVKD. The CDR3 length is 17 residues. The V gene lost 7 bases and the J gene lost 0 bases, with 16 bases spanning the gap. The CDR3, as DNA: TGTGCCATCACCTCCTCGGGGAGACCCTCTGGGGCCAACGTCCTGACTTTC. It translates to CAITSSGRPSGANVLTF.

The CDR3 coding sequence is TGTGCCAGCAGCCAAAGAGGAATGAACACTGAAGCTTTCTTT. This sequence encodes CASSQRGMNTEAFF. The rearrangement joins TRBV3-1 (or the pseudogene TRBV3-2) to TRBJ1-1, with unresolved D. V shed 2 bases and J shed 0 bases, with 7 bases lying between them. Germline V gene data show CDR1 as LGHDT and CDR2 as YNNKEL (reference sequence). CDR3 size: 14 residues.

V gene TRBV24-1 combines with J gene TRBJ2-5, with 10 bases lining up with TRBD2. In germline, CDR1 is KGHDR, CDR2 SFDVKD. V was clipped by 4 bases and J by 4 bases; unmatched bases: 5. CDR3 length: 15 amino acids. CDR3 DNA: TGTGCCACCAGTGAAGGTAGCGGGAGGTCAGAGACCCAGTACTTC. It encodes CATSEGSGRSETQYF.

The chain joins TRBV4-2 to TRBJ2-4, with TRBD1 matching 7 bases. The ends lost 5 bases at V and 5 bases at J; junction bases unmatched: 9. This CDR3 has 15 amino acids. Per the germline V gene, CDR1 is LGHNA and CDR2 is YNFKEQ. The CDR3 bases are TGTGCCAGCAGCTCCTCCGACAGGGCGGAAAACATTCAGTACTTC. Its protein is CASSSSDRAENIQYF.

The J gene is TRBJ2-7, the V gene TRBV11-2; tentative D call: TRBD1 (6 bases). With 5 bases removed from V and 3 bases from J, the gap between germline ends came to 17 bases. Per germline, CDR1 SGHAT and CDR2 FQNNGV. The CDR3 consists of 15 residues. CDR3 bases: TGTGCCAGCAGCCCACCCGGACAGATGAGCTACGAGCAGTACGTC. Protein sequence: CASSPPGQMSYEQYV.

This clone was counted many times. This chain joins TRBV11-1 and TRBJ1-4, with 9 bases matching TRBD1. V gave up 5 bases and J gave up 5 bases; unmatched junction bases: 3. The CDR3 contains 14 residues. Germline loops: CDR1 SGHAT, CDR2 FQDESV (reference sequence). The DNA for the CDR3 is TGTGCCAGCAGCGTGGACAGGGGAAATGAAAAACTGTTTTTT. Translated: CASSVDRGNEKLFF.

The chain employs TRBV7-3 and TRBJ1-2, with D maybe TRBD1 (5 bases). V dropped 1 base and J dropped 5 bases, with 14 bases sitting between them. CDR3 length: 15 residues. Germline values: CDR1 SGHTA, CDR2 FQGTGA. CDR3 sequence reads: CASSLRGSSGYGYTF. DNA of the CDR3: TGTGCCAGCAGCTTAAGGGGCTCCTCGGGTTATGGCTACACCTTC.

V gene TRBV11-3 combines with J gene TRBJ1-2; unclear D gene. This CDR3 is 12 amino acids long. CDR1 SGHNT and CDR2 YENEEA come from the germline V gene. V dropped 6 bases and J dropped 0 bases, with 5 bases sitting between them. The DNA of the CDR3 is TGTGCCAGCAGGAGAGCTAACTATGGCTACACCTTC. This gives the protein CASRRANYGYTF.

As for this clone: Relative to the germline gene, one junction end is altered; a read error may explain this. The chain is built from TRBV7-7 and TRBJ2-7; 9 bases map to TRBD1. CDR3 length: 13 amino acids. CDR1 and CDR2 from the germline V gene are SSHAT and FNYEAQ (reference sequence). CDR3 sequence: CASSSDRGYEQYF. CDR3 DNA sequence: TGTGCTAGCAGCTCGGACAGGGGCTACGAGCAGTACTTC.

CDR3 residues: CASSLDLAGGSDTQYF. DNA for the CDR3: TGTGCCAGCAGCTTAGATTTAGCGGGGGGTTCAGATACGCAGTATTTT. The genes are TRBV11-2 and TRBJ2-3, with 10 bases identical to TRBD2. J was trimmed by 4 bases and V by 0 bases; bases with no gene match: 4. Germline CDR1 is SGHAT and CDR2 is FQNNGV. The CDR3 runs to 16 residues.

The gene calls are TRBV12-1 and TRBJ2-7; the D segment call TRBD1 is taken from the table without a DNA check. TRBV12-1 is assigned pseudogene status. CDR3 length: 16 amino acids. CDR3 amino acids: CASSSTGTGSTYEQYV. The CDR3 coding sequence is TGTGCCAGCAGCTCGACCGGGACAGGCTCAACCTACGAGCAGTACGTC.

V is TRBV7-2 and J is TRBJ2-1; 7 bases match TRBD2. The CDR3 consists of 15 residues. Germline V CDR1 and CDR2: SGHTA, FQGNSA. After removal of 5 bases from V and 1 base from J, the junction contained 5 bases not matched to a gene. CDR3 DNA: TGTGCCAGCAGCCGCGGAGCGGGATCCTACAATGAGCAGTTCTTC. Protein: CASSRGAGSYNEQFF.

The chain recombines TRBV5-6 with TRBJ1-4; tentatively, D is TRBD1 (6 bases). Deletions cut 0 bases from V and 4 bases from J, with 16 bases between. Per germline, CDR1 SGHDT and CDR2 YYEEEE. The CDR3 runs 17 residues. CDR3 in amino acids: CASSLVAGKGVNEKLFF. The CDR3 DNA reads as TGTGCCAGCAGCTTGGTGGCAGGGAAGGGGGTTAATGAAAAACTGTTTTTT. The full variable domain, in which reference TRBV5-6 and TRBJ1-4 provide the parts outside the CDR3, is DAGVTQSPTHLIKTRGQQVTLRCSPKSGHDTVSWYQQALGQGPQFIFQYYEEEERQRGNFPDRFSGHQFPNYSSELNVNALLLGDSALYLCASSLVAGKGVNEKLFFGSGTQLSVL.